The 24 T cell receptor beta chains given below trace back to one sample, sequenced in a study of T-cell reconstitution after alpha-beta-depleted transplantation in children. Preparation of the TCRbeta library used unique molecular identifiers. Via MiXCR, TCRdb re-called the PCR reads, giving one row per CDR3 protein. The data contain about 420,000 distinct CDR3 sequences, about 17% of them singletons. Sample: PBMCs, mostly from graft donor cells, taken 360 days after TCRalphabeta/CD19-depleted stem cell transplant. Receptors originate from a boy in the first two years of life who had a stem cell transplant for Wiskott-Aldrich syndrome, so the T cells may come from the graft donor.

This clonotype has more than one count but fewer than ten. The chain combines TRBV11-1 with TRBJ2-1; the D is unclear. V was shortened by 4 bases and J by 0 bases, with 25 bases between the two germline ends. The V gene's germline CDR1 is SGHAT and CDR2 FQDESV (reference sequence). CDR3 length: 20 residues. CDR3 amino acids: CASSSPHRATGERSYNEQFF. The CDR3 bases are TGTGCCAGCAGCTCCCCTCATCGTGCGACTGGAGAACGCTCCTACAATGAGCAGTTCTTC.

The V call is TRBV5-1, the J call TRBJ2-5; D perhaps matches TRBD1 (7 bases). The CDR3 runs to 16 residues. Trimming cost V 4 bases and J 2 bases, with 18 bases left between them. Per the germline V gene, CDR1 is SGHRS and CDR2 is YFSETQ. The CDR3 is CASSLEPRGTQETQYF. In DNA, the CDR3 is TGCGCCAGCAGCCTGGAACCCAGGGGGACTCAAGAGACCCAGTACTTC.

The chain is built from TRBV24-1 and TRBJ2-1; 11 bases fit TRBD2. The CDR3 runs 17 residues. CDR1 and CDR2 from the germline V gene are KGHDR and SFDVKD. The V and J ends lost 3 bases and 5 bases, in that order; junction bases with no gene match: 8. The CDR3 here is CATSDAPLAGVNNEQFF. The DNA for the CDR3 is TGTGCCACCAGTGATGCTCCACTAGCGGGAGTTAACAATGAGCAGTTCTTC.

This chain joins TRBV25-1 and TRBJ1-2; 11 bases fit TRBD1. J was trimmed by 6 bases and V by 3 bases; bases with no gene match: 3. CDR1 is MGHDK, CDR2 SYGVNS, per germline. CDR3 length: 14 residues. CDR3 residues: CASSDWGQGDGYTF. The CDR3 region has the DNA TGTGCCAGCAGTGACTGGGGACAGGGGGATGGCTACACCTTC.

The chain couples TRBV5-6 to TRBJ2-6; D ambiguous. V was clipped by 6 bases and J by 0 bases, with 13 bases between them. Germline V gene sequence: CDR1 SGHDT, CDR2 YYEEEE. The CDR3 sequence is 16 residues long. CDR3 protein: CASIPRRRSGANVLTF. In DNA, the CDR3 is TGTGCCAGCATCCCAAGACGGCGCTCTGGGGCCAACGTCCTGACTTTC. The full variable domain, its missing parts supplied by reference TRBV5-6 and TRBJ2-6, is DAGVTQSPTHLIKTRGQQVTLRCSPKSGHDTVSWYQQALGQGPQFIFQYYEEEERQRGNFPDRFSGHQFPNYSSELNVNALLLGDSALYLCASIPRRRSGANVLTFGAGSRLTVL.

This clonotype was found a few times. The J gene is TRBJ2-3, the V gene TRBV5-1; 12 nucleotides line up with TRBD1. V lost 0 bases, J lost 2 bases, and 1 base stayed unmatched. CDR3 length: 16 amino acids. Per the germline V gene, CDR1 is SGHRS and CDR2 is YFSETQ. The CDR3 protein is CASSLVGQGATDTQYF. In nucleotides, the CDR3 is TGCGCCAGCAGCTTGGTGGGACAGGGGGCCACAGATACGCAGTATTTT.

This clonotype was seen a few times. The CDR3 loop is CASSILAGAPMNTGELFF. The DNA of the CDR3 is TGTGCCAGCAGCATACTAGCGGGAGCGCCTATGAACACCGGGGAGCTGTTTTTT. The V call is TRBV21-1, the J call TRBJ2-2; TRBD2, the D gene given by the table, was not confirmed from the DNA. TRBV21-1 is given as a pseudogene. The CDR3 length is 18 residues.

In this sample, this clonotype turned up many times. The chain has TRBV7-2 and TRBJ2-1; possibly TRBD1 for D (6 bases). CDR1 and CDR2 from the germline V gene are SGHTA and FQGNSA. This CDR3 is built from 15 residues. V was clipped by 5 bases and J by 0 bases, with 11 bases between them. The CDR3 reads CASSPDRSSYNEQFF. CDR3 sequence (DNA): TGTGCCAGCAGCCCCGACAGGAGCTCCTACAATGAGCAGTTCTTC.

This clonotype has only a few counts. The V and J genes are TRBV5-1 and TRBJ2-4, with 7 bases aligning to TRBD1. Germline CDR1 and CDR2: SGHRS and YFSETQ. With V trimmed by 0 bases and J by 3 bases, 9 bases remained unmatched. The CDR3 contains 17 residues. CDR3 in DNA: TGCGCCAGCAGCTTGGACCCGACAGGGAGTATCAAAAACATTCAGTACTTC. Translated, it gives CASSLDPTGSIKNIQYF.

The CDR3 reads CASSTGPETQYF. In DNA, the CDR3 is TGTGCCAGCAGTACAGGGCCGGAGACCCAGTACTTC. The chain joins TRBV6-5 to TRBJ2-5, with a possible D match to TRBD1 (6 bases). CDR1 is MNHEY, CDR2 SVGAGI, per germline. The length of the CDR3 is 12 residues. Trimming took off 5 bases at V and 5 bases at J, with 9 bases between the two ends.

This clonotype has just a few counts. V and J are TRBV7-9 and TRBJ2-4; 11 bases are a match to TRBD2. Trimming took 5 bases from V and 3 from J; bases not matched to a gene: 6. CDR1 and CDR2 (germline): SEHNR, FQNEAQ (reference sequence). This CDR3 is built from 16 residues. Here the CDR3 DNA reads TGTGCCAGCAGCCAACTAGCGGGAGTTGACAAAAACATTCAGTACTTC. Residues: CASSQLAGVDKNIQYF.

In the case of this clonotype: Given a much more abundant clone one base away, this may be a read error. The rearrangement joins TRBV5-6 to TRBJ2-3; a weak D match, TRBD2 (5 bases). CDR3 length: 16 residues. CDR1 and CDR2 from the germline V gene are SGHDT and YYEEEE. As DNA, the CDR3 is TGTGCCGGCAGCTTGGCGATACTAGGGCGCACAGATACGCAGTATTTT. Its translation: CAGSLAILGRTDTQYF.

This clonotype was seen many times. This chain uses TRBV20-1 with TRBJ2-7, with 8 bases aligning to TRBD1. The germline V gene has CDR1 DFQATT and CDR2 SNEGSKA (reference sequence). CDR3 length: 15 amino acids. V trimming: 0 bases; J trimming: 3 bases; junction bases outside the gene matches: 7. The CDR3 sequence is CSARDRRTGFYEQYF. CDR3 nucleotides: TGCAGTGCTAGAGATCGAAGGACAGGGTTCTACGAGCAGTACTTC.

This CDR3 reads CSVQGPTDTQYF. Here the CDR3 DNA reads TGCAGCGTTCAGGGTCCTACAGATACGCAGTATTTT. The V call is TRBV29-1, the J call TRBJ2-3; D may be TRBD1 (5 bases). The CDR3 totals 12 residues. V was clipped by 5 bases and J by 3 bases, with 9 bases between them. Germline V lookup: CDR1 SQVTM, CDR2 ANQGSEA.

V usage is TRBV7-2 and J usage is TRBJ2-2; 7 positions agree with TRBD2. V shed 2 bases, J shed 7 bases, and the junction held 13 bases outside the gene matches. CDR1 SGHTA and CDR2 FQGNSA come from the germline V gene. CDR3 length: 17 amino acids. CDR3 amino acids: CASSLSGGRIDGGELFF. In DNA, the CDR3 is TGTGCCAGCAGCTTATCAGGCGGGAGAATCGATGGCGGGGAGCTGTTTTTT. Full variable domain (remainder filled in from reference TRBV7-2 and TRBJ2-2): GAGVSQSPSNKVTEKGKDVELRCDPISGHTALYWYRQSLGQGLEFLIYFQGNSAPDKSGLPSDRFSAERTGGSVSTLTIQRTQQEDSAVYLCASSLSGGRIDGGELFFGEGSRLTVL.

The V gene is TRBV6-2 or TRBV6-3, the J gene TRBJ2-5; D is ambiguous. The V gene's germline CDR1 is MNHEY and CDR2 SVGEGT. The V end lost 5 bases, the J end lost 4 bases, and 14 bases lay between the germline ends. This CDR3 region has 14 residues. The chain's CDR3 is CASSPLGAVETQYF. The CDR3, as DNA: TGTGCCAGCAGTCCCCTCGGAGCTGTAGAGACCCAGTACTTC.

The CDR3 region has the DNA TGTGCCAGCAGCGTAGCTTCTGCTGGGGCCAACGTCCTGACTTTC. Translating gives CASSVASAGANVLTF. The rearrangement joins TRBV9 to TRBJ2-6, with unresolved D. Trimming removed 0 bases at V and 2 bases at J, with 6 bases between. The germline V gene encodes CDR1 SGDLS and CDR2 YYNGEE. This CDR3 has 15 amino acids.

The chain uses TRBV12-3 or TRBV12-4 and TRBJ1-1; D is undetermined. CDR3 length: 15 amino acids. V dropped 6 bases and J dropped 1 base, with 15 bases sitting between them. This chain's CDR3 is CASSQDPRGNTEAFF. DNA of the CDR3: TGTGCCAGCAGCCAGGACCCGCGGGGGAACACTGAAGCTTTCTTT.

A few counts support this clonotype. The chain couples TRBV4-2 to TRBJ2-7; TRBD1 or TRBD2 may be the D gene (5 bases each). This CDR3 is built from 17 residues. V was trimmed by 3 bases and J by 2 bases, leaving 20 bases between them. CDR1 and CDR2 (germline): LGHNA, YNFKEQ. CDR3 sequence: CASSHPRGAKVPYEQYF. CDR3 in DNA: TGTGCCAGCAGCCACCCCCGAGGGGCAAAGGTTCCCTACGAGCAGTACTTC.

This clonotype was counted ten times or more. CDR3 DNA sequence: TGTGCCAGCAGTCTGGACAGGGTAGGATACTATGGCTACACCTTC. This codes for CASSLDRVGYYGYTF. The chain uses TRBV12-3 or TRBV12-4 and TRBJ1-2; 8 bases line up with TRBD1. The CDR3 has 15 amino acids. Trimming cost V 5 bases and J 3 bases; bases outside gene matches: 8.

This clonotype showed up just a few times. The chain recombines TRBV27 with TRBJ1-2; no firm D call. Germline assignment: CDR1 MNHEY and CDR2 SMNVEV (reference sequence). The V gene lost 3 bases and the J gene lost 0 bases, with 11 bases spanning the gap. The CDR3 contains 15 residues. For the CDR3, the DNA is TGTGCCAGCAGTTTCGCCAAGCCTGCTAACTATGGCTACACCTTC. It specifies CASSFAKPANYGYTF.

This clonotype has a handful of counts. The genes are TRBV10-3 and TRBJ2-7; 9 positions agree with TRBD1. Germline assignment: CDR1 ENHRY and CDR2 SYGVKD. This CDR3 has 13 residues. Germline trimming cut 5 bases from V and 3 bases from J; bases unmatched to any gene: 2. The CDR3 here is CAISWDRDYEQYF. The CDR3 DNA follows: TGTGCCATCAGTTGGGACAGGGACTACGAGCAGTACTTC.

CDR3 region: CASSQDGQVVAKNIQYF. DNA for the CDR3: TGTGCCAGCAGCCAAGATGGGCAGGTAGTAGCCAAAAACATTCAGTACTTC. The rearrangement links TRBV3-1 to TRBJ2-4; D gene ambiguous. Trimming took off 0 bases at V and 0 bases at J, with 12 bases between the two ends. There are 17 residues in the CDR3. The germline V gene encodes CDR1 LGHDT and CDR2 YNNKEL (reference sequence).

There are a few counts of this clonotype. J is TRBJ2-3 and V is TRBV20-1; 13 bases fit TRBD2. The CDR3 spans 15 residues. CDR1 DFQATT and CDR2 SNEGSKA come from the germline V gene (reference sequence). J was trimmed by 8 bases and V by 6 bases; bases with no gene match: 11. For the CDR3, the DNA is TGCAGTGCCTACTCACTAGCGGGAGGGCTCTCTACGCAGTATTTT. This gives the protein CSAYSLAGGLSTQYF.